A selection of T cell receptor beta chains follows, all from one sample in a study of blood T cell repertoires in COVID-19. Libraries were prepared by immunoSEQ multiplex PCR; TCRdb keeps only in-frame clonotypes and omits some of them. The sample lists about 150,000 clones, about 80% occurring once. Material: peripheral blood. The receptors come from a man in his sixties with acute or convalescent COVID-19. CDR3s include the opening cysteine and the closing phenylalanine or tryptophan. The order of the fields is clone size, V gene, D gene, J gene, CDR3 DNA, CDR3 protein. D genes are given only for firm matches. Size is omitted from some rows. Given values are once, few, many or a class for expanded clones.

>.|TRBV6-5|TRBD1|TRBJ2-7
TGTGCCAGCAGTTACTCGGGCAGGGGGCCCTACGAGCAGTACTTC
CASSYSGRGPYEQYF
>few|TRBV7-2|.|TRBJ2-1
TGTGCCAGCAGCTTAGTGGCGGGCCCAATGAGGAATGAGCAGTTCTTC
CASSLVAGPMRNEQFF
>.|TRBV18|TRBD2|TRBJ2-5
TGTGCCAGCTCAGCTCGGACTAGCGGGGGCCGGGAGACCCAGTACTTC
CASSARTSGGRETQYF
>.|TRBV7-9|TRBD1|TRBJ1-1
TGTGCCAGCACCGGAGGCCAGGGGGCGTGGTGGAACACTGAAGCTTTCTTT
CASTGGQGAWWNTEAFF
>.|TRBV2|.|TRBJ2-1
TGTGCCAGCAGTGAAGCAGCCCTCCAGCGTGAGCAGTTCTTC
CASSEAALQREQFF
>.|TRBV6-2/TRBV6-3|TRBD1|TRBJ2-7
TGTGCCAGCAGCCTATACAGGGGGGACTACGAGCAGTACTTC
CASSLYRGDYEQYF
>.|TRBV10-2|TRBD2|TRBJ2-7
TGCGCCAGCTGGGGGGCGACTAGCGGGAGCGGCGAGCAGTACTTC
CASWGATSGSGEQYF
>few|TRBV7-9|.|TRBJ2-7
TGTGCCAGCAGCTTTATCAGTGCCTACGAGCAGTACTTC
CASSFISAYEQYF
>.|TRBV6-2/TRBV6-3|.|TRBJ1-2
TGTGCCAGCAGTTACAGGACAGAGGGATCGCGCTATGGCTACACCTTC
CASSYRTEGSRYGYTF
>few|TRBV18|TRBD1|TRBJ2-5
TGTGCCAGCCGAGGGACAGAGCAAGAGACCCAGTACTTC
CASRGTEQETQYF
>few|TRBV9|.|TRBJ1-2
TGTGCCAGCAGCGTACAGGGAGGAGGTGGCTACACCTTC
CASSVQGGGGYTF
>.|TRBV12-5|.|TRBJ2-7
TGTGCTAGTGGTTTGGTGGAGGCCGAGCAGTACTTC
CASGLVEAEQYF
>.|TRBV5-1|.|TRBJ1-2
TGCGCCAGCAGCTTGGCCGGTTCTCCAGGGGCTCAAGGCTACACCTTC
CASSLAGSPGAQGYTF
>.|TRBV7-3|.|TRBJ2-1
TGTGCCAGCAGCTTAACACCCCGTAGGGGGGGGGCCCGGCAGTTCTTC
CASSLTPRRGGARQFF
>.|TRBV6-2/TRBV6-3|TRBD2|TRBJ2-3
TGTGCCAGCAGTTACGGGCTAGCGGGGGACACAGATACGCAGTATTTT
CASSYGLAGDTDTQYF
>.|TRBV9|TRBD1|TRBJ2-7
TGTGCCAGCAGCCCTCGGAGACAGGGGGGGGAGCAGTACTTC
CASSPRRQGGEQYF
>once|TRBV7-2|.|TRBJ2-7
TGTGCCAGCAGCCATGAACAGGGACCGTACGAGCAGTACTTC
CASSHEQGPYEQYF
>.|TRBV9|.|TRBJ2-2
TGTGCCAGCACTTTAGGGGTGGGCACCGGGGAGCTGTTTTTT
CASTLGVGTGELFF
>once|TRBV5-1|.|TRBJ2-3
TGCGCCAGCAGCCGTGGTCGGGAACCACGCACAGATACGCAGTATTTT
CASSRGREPRTDTQYF
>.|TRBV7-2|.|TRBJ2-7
TGTGCCAGCAGCCGTGGTGGGGGCCTCTACGAGCAGTACTTC
CASSRGGGLYEQYF
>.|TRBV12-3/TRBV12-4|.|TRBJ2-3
TGTGCCAGCACAGGGGTAGATACGCAGTATTTT
CASTGVDTQYF
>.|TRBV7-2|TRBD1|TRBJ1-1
TGTGCCAGCAGCGTCCGGGACAGGGCCACTGAAGCTTTCTTT
CASSVRDRATEAFF
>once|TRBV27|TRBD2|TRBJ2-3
TGTGCCAGCAGTTTATCCAGACTAGCGGGAGCGGCAGATACGCAGTATTTT
CASSLSRLAGAADTQYF
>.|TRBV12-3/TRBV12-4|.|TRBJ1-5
TGTGCCAGCAGAGGGGATGGCAATCAGCCCCAGCATTTT
CASRGDGNQPQHF
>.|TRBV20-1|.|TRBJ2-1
TGCAGTGCTAGTGCCAGGGTTTCTGTGCAGTTCTTC
CSASARVSVQFF
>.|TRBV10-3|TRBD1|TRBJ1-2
TGTGCCATCAGTGACCCGGGACAGGGGGCGACCTATGGCTACACCTTC
CAISDPGQGATYGYTF
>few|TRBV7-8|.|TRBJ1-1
TGTGCCAGCAGCTTAGCCGGAGTCGCAAAGCCCGAAGCTTTCTTT
CASSLAGVAKPEAFF
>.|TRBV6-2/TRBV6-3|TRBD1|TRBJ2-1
TGTGCCAGCAGCCGAGGACAGGGGGCCGCCAATGAGCAGTTCTTC
CASSRGQGAANEQFF
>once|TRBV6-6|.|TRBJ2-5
TGTGCCAGCAGTTACGGAGGAAGAACGGAGACCCAGTACTTC
CASSYGGRTETQYF
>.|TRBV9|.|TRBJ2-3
TGTGCCAGCAGCGTAGGCGGTAGCAGTCCCTCTAGCACAGATACGCAGTATTTT
CASSVGGSSPSSTDTQYF
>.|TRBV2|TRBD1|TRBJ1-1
TGTGCCAGCAAACCAAGACAGGGGTCGAACACTGAAGCTTTCTTT
CASKPRQGSNTEAFF
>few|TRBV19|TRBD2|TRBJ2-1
TGTGCCAGTAGTAGGGGACTAGCGGGAGGACCTGACAATGAGCAGTTCTTC
CASSRGLAGGPDNEQFF
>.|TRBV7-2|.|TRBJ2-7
TGTGCCAGCAGCCCCCACCGGGACTTTGTCTACGAGCAGTACTTC
CASSPHRDFVYEQYF
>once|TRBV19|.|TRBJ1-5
TGTGCCAGTAATGATAGAGGCTATAGCAATCAGCCCCAGCATTTT
CASNDRGYSNQPQHF
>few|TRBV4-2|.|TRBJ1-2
TGTGCCAGCAGCCAAATCACGAGCTATGGCTACACCTTC
CASSQITSYGYTF
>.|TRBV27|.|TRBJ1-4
TGTGCCAGCAGTTCCCCCGGTGAAAAACTGTTTTTT
CASSSPGEKLFF
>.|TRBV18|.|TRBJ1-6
TGTGCCAGCTCACCACAGGGGTATCAGAATAATTCACCCCTCCACTTT
CASSPQGYQNNSPLHF
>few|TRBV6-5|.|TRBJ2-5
TGTGCCAGCAAGGGGTCCCTCCAAGAGACCCAGTACTTC
CASKGSLQETQYF
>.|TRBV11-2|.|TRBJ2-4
TGTGCCAGCAGCCCCGGGATCGCAGCCAAAAACATTCAGTACTTC
CASSPGIAAKNIQYF